The clone carrying this T cell receptor beta chain appeared a few times. Its target is not known. Libraries were prepared by immunoSEQ multiplex PCR; TCRdb keeps only in-frame clonotypes and omits some of them. The repertoire consists of some 35,000 clones, with roughly 87% occurring once and the leading ten covering around 9.8%. The V gene's germline CDR1 is ENHRY and CDR2 SYGVKD. V lost 8 bases to trimming and J lost 0 bases, with 11 bases between them. This CDR3 has 13 residues. The data originate from a study of OX40 agonist ivuxolimab in advanced cancers. The study's findings and limits: Circulating CD4+ and CD8+ T cells showed clonal expansion by week 6 at 0.1 to 3.0 mg/kg. Average numbers of expanded clones were greater in CD8+ T cells than in CD4+.

This clonotype originated in an adult with an advanced solid tumor such as melanoma, head and neck, liver or kidney cancer. Sequencing used CD4+ or CD8+ T cells sorted from blood, obtained in a trial of the OX40 agonist ivuxolimab. The V and J genes are TRBV10-3 and TRBJ2-7; D assignment may be TRBD1 or TRBD2 (6 bases each). The DNA of the CDR3 is TGTGCCATCTTGCGGGACAACTCCTACGAGCAGTACTTC. Translating gives CAILRDNSYEQYF.